What follows are 3 T cell receptor beta chains derived from one specimen sequenced in a study of blood T cell repertoires in COVID-19. TCRdb's table, derived via immunoSEQ multiplex PCR, lists solely in-frame clones and lacks some. The sample shows approximately 63,000 clones, 76% of them seen only once. The material sequenced was peripheral blood. The origin of the receptors is an elderly woman with acute or convalescent COVID-19.

This clone was seen a handful of times. This sequence joins TRBV27 and TRBJ1-5; D ambiguous. Trimming took 5 bases from V and 0 from J, leaving 14 bases between them. CDR3 length: 16 residues. Germline V gene data show CDR1 as MNHEY and CDR2 as SMNVEV (reference sequence). Here the CDR3 DNA reads TGTGCCAGCAGTCCCCTCGCCCAGAATAGCAATCAGCCCCAGCATTTT. This gives the protein CASSPLAQNSNQPQHF.

This chain uses TRBV12-3 or TRBV12-4 with TRBJ1-2; no clear D. This CDR3 has 13 amino acids. The V end lost 1 base, the J end lost 2 bases, and 5 bases lay between the germline ends. Here the CDR3 DNA reads TGTGCCAGCAGTTTAGGGCGGAACTATGGCTACACCTTC. It encodes CASSLGRNYGYTF.

This rearrangement joins TRBV7-2 to TRBJ2-2; 7 bases align to TRBD1. The trim removed 8 bases at V and 2 bases at J, leaving 11 bases unmatched. Germline CDR1 and CDR2: SGHTA and FQGNSA. CDR3 size: 16 residues. The DNA of the CDR3 is TGTGCCAGCCAGCGAGGGGGCAGTGACAACACCGGGGAGCTGTTTTTT. This gives the protein CASQRGGSDNTGELFF.